A selection of T cell receptor beta chains follows, all from one sample in a study of T-cell reconstitution after alpha-beta-depleted transplantation in children. Each CDR3 protein gets one entry after TCRdb re-called the PCR reads with MiXCR. The data contain under 300,000 distinct CDR3 sequences, around a tenth of them singletons. The sequencing used peripheral blood, collected 180 days after TCRalphabeta/CD19-depleted stem cell transplant. All receptors derive from a male patient aged 2 to 9 who had a stem cell transplant for chronic granulomatous disease, so the T cells may come from the graft donor. The CDR3 runs from the conserved cysteine through the conserved F or W. Fields, in order: clone size, J gene, D gene, V gene, CDR3 protein, CDR3 DNA. D genes are given only for firm matches. A clone size is listed for some rows: how often the clone was seen (once, few, many), or a class if it is expanded.

clone size: many
J gene: TRBJ2-1
D gene: NA
V gene: TRBV5-5
CDR3 protein: CASSLGASWNEQFF
CDR3 DNA: TGTGCCAGCAGCTTGGGGGCTAGCTGGAATGAGCAGTTCTTC

clone size: many
J gene: TRBJ2-5
D gene: NA
V gene: TRBV4-1
CDR3 protein: CASSQGRVRETQYF
CDR3 DNA: TGCGCCAGCAGCCAAGGCAGGGTGAGGGAGACCCAGTACTTC

clone size: many
J gene: TRBJ2-3
D gene: TRBD2
V gene: TRBV6-5
CDR3 protein: CASSYGTSDTDTQYF
CDR3 DNA: TGTGCCAGCAGTTATGGGACTAGCGATACAGATACGCAGTATTTT

clone size: many
J gene: TRBJ2-3
D gene: TRBD2
V gene: TRBV2
CDR3 protein: CASRTRTSGATNVDTDTQYF
CDR3 DNA: TGTGCCAGCAGAACAAGGACTAGCGGGGCAACCAACGTGGACACAGATACGCAGTATTTT

clone size: NA
J gene: TRBJ1-2
D gene: NA
V gene: TRBV25-1
CDR3 protein: CASSESLGYTF
CDR3 DNA: TGTGCCAGCAGTGAATCCCTTGGCTACACCTTC

clone size: many
J gene: TRBJ2-1
D gene: TRBD2
V gene: TRBV6-4
CDR3 protein: CASSDSGLDYNEQFF
CDR3 DNA: TGTGCCAGCAGTGACTCCGGACTAGATTACAATGAGCAGTTCTTC

clone size: NA
J gene: TRBJ2-7
D gene: TRBD2
V gene: TRBV7-9
CDR3 protein: CASSSSTSGYTQSGQYF
CDR3 DNA: TGTGCCAGCAGCTCCTCGACTAGCGGGTACACCCAATCAGGGCAGTACTTC

clone size: many
J gene: TRBJ2-7
D gene: NA
V gene: TRBV29-1
CDR3 protein: CSVLMEGSSYEQYF
CDR3 DNA: TGCAGCGTCCTAATGGAGGGGAGCTCCTACGAGCAGTACTTC

clone size: many
J gene: TRBJ2-3
D gene: NA
V gene: TRBV12-3/TRBV12-4
CDR3 protein: CASSRQRPSTDTQYF
CDR3 DNA: TGTGCCAGCAGTCGACAGCGGCCTAGCACAGATACGCAGTATTTT

clone size: many
J gene: TRBJ2-6
D gene: TRBD1
V gene: TRBV9
CDR3 protein: CASSPGTGRSGANVLTF
CDR3 DNA: TGTGCCAGCAGCCCAGGGACAGGGCGCTCTGGGGCCAACGTCCTGACTTTC

clone size: many
J gene: TRBJ1-5
D gene: NA
V gene: TRBV5-5
CDR3 protein: CASSLAPDTQPQHF
CDR3 DNA: TGTGCCAGCAGCTTGGCCCCAGATACCCAGCCCCAGCATTTT

clone size: many
J gene: TRBJ2-3
D gene: NA
V gene: TRBV7-2
CDR3 protein: CASSISRGDTQYF
CDR3 DNA: TGTGCCAGCAGCATAAGCAGGGGAGATACGCAGTATTTT

clone size: many
J gene: TRBJ2-1
D gene: TRBD2
V gene: TRBV12-3/TRBV12-4
CDR3 protein: CASSRNGLGTYNEQFF
CDR3 DNA: TGTGCCAGCAGCCGTAACGGACTAGGGACCTACAATGAGCAGTTCTTC

clone size: many
J gene: TRBJ2-1
D gene: TRBD2
V gene: TRBV28
CDR3 protein: CASSLPQVAGGGNEQFF
CDR3 DNA: TGTGCCAGCAGTTTACCCCAGGTGGCGGGAGGAGGGAATGAGCAGTTCTTC

clone size: many
J gene: TRBJ2-1
D gene: NA
V gene: TRBV27
CDR3 protein: CASSQLSAGMTSNEQFF
CDR3 DNA: TGTGCCAGCAGCCAATTATCAGCAGGGATGACCTCCAATGAGCAGTTCTTC

clone size: NA
J gene: TRBJ2-5
D gene: NA
V gene: TRBV5-4
CDR3 protein: CADGPGRETQYF
CDR3 DNA: TGTGCAGATGGGCCGGGGAGAGAGACCCAGTACTTC

clone size: NA
J gene: TRBJ1-6
D gene: TRBD1
V gene: TRBV5-5
CDR3 protein: CASSGTGGRDSPLHF
CDR3 DNA: TGTGCCAGCAGCGGGACAGGGGGCAGGGATTCACCCCTCCACTTT

clone size: NA
J gene: TRBJ2-1
D gene: TRBD1
V gene: TRBV15
CDR3 protein: CATSGGQGGNEQFF
CDR3 DNA: TGTGCCACCAGCGGGGGACAGGGGGGGAATGAGCAGTTCTTC

clone size: many
J gene: TRBJ2-5
D gene: NA
V gene: TRBV20-1
CDR3 protein: CSAPGPRGETQYF
CDR3 DNA: TGCAGTGCTCCGGGGCCGCGGGGAGAGACCCAGTACTTC

clone size: many
J gene: TRBJ2-1
D gene: TRBD2
V gene: TRBV5-1
CDR3 protein: CASSLVPSGVPSSYNEQFF
CDR3 DNA: TGCGCCAGCAGCTTGGTTCCTAGCGGGGTTCCCTCCTCCTACAATGAGCAGTTCTTC

clone size: many
J gene: TRBJ2-1
D gene: NA
V gene: TRBV29-1
CDR3 protein: CSVASLLRDEQFF
CDR3 DNA: TGCAGCGTCGCCTCCCTGCTTAGGGATGAGCAGTTCTTC

clone size: many
J gene: TRBJ1-5
D gene: NA
V gene: TRBV12-3/TRBV12-4
CDR3 protein: CASSSARDRSLNQPQHF
CDR3 DNA: TGTGCCAGCAGTTCTGCCCGGGACCGCTCCCTCAATCAGCCCCAGCATTTT

clone size: many
J gene: TRBJ2-2
D gene: NA
V gene: TRBV20-1
CDR3 protein: CSARVPGADTGELFF
CDR3 DNA: TGCAGTGCTAGAGTCCCGGGAGCGGACACCGGGGAGCTGTTTTTT

clone size: many
J gene: TRBJ2-5
D gene: TRBD1
V gene: TRBV24-1
CDR3 protein: CATAEGQGRETQYF
CDR3 DNA: TGTGCCACCGCCGAGGGACAGGGGAGAGAGACCCAGTACTTC

clone size: many
J gene: TRBJ2-3
D gene: TRBD1
V gene: TRBV29-1
CDR3 protein: CSVATTVGTGLADTQYF
CDR3 DNA: TGCAGCGTTGCAACAACCGTCGGGACAGGGCTGGCAGATACGCAGTATTTT

clone size: many
J gene: TRBJ2-3
D gene: NA
V gene: TRBV20-1
CDR3 protein: CSANPPRSTDTQYF
CDR3 DNA: TGCAGTGCTAACCCCCCCCGTAGCACAGATACGCAGTATTTT

clone size: NA
J gene: TRBJ1-5
D gene: TRBD1
V gene: TRBV12-3/TRBV12-4
CDR3 protein: CASSSGTGDDQPQHF
CDR3 DNA: TGTGCCAGCAGTTCCGGGACAGGGGACGATCAGCCCCAGCATTTT